The clone carrying this T cell receptor beta chain was observed a few times. TCRdb re-analysed the 5' RACE reads in MiXCR, keeping a single row per CDR3 protein. Of 150,000 or so distinct CDR3 sequences listed, around 30% are singletons. The entry originates in a study of T-cell memory formation after mild COVID-19. The CDR3 is made up of 12 amino acids. V lost 6 bases to trimming and J lost 1 base, with 10 bases between them. Germline CDR1 is SQVTM and CDR2 is ANQGSEA. The chain combines TRBV29-1 with TRBJ2-7, with a tentative D call TRBD1 (6 bases). The receptor was isolated from an adult woman who had mild COVID-19 (a few samples of this study predate the infection). Cell type and time point are not known. Sequencing used PBMCs or a T cell subset sorted from them (not recorded which). In nucleotides, the CDR3 is TGCAGCGTCGAGGGACATTCCTACGAGCAGTACTTC. Its protein product is CSVEGHSYEQYF.